This is a list of T cell receptor beta chains from one sample in a study of CD8 T cells in Susac syndrome. TCRdb passed the immunoSEQ multiplex PCR reads through MiXCR, listing each CDR3 protein once. Of some 150,000 distinct CDR3 sequences listed, roughly 94% are singletons. The sequenced sample consisted of CD4+ T cells from PBMCs. The receptors were gathered from a human donor with Susac syndrome. Each CDR3 is given with its conserved first and last residue. Each record gives: clone size, V gene, J gene, D gene, CDR3 DNA, CDR3 protein. The D gene is left open where the match is weak. The size field is filled for only some rows; it gives once, few, many or a size class.

size: once
V: TRBV20-1
J: TRBJ1-6
D: TRBD1
DNA: TGCAGTGCTAGAGCTCTGGGACAGGTTTATTCACCCCTCCACTTT
CDR3: CSARALGQVYSPLHF

size: .
V: TRBV12-3/TRBV12-4
J: TRBJ1-2
D: .
DNA: TGTGCCAGCAGTTGGTTGGTGGACTATGGCTACACCTTC
CDR3: CASSWLVDYGYTF

size: .
V: TRBV20-1
J: TRBJ2-5
D: .
DNA: TGCAGTGCTATGGACAGCAGCCAAGAGACCCAGTACTTC
CDR3: CSAMDSSQETQYF

size: .
V: TRBV30
J: TRBJ1-5
D: .
DNA: TGTGCCTGGGCCAATAGTGTCGATCAGCCCCAGCATTTT
CDR3: CAWANSVDQPQHF

size: .
V: TRBV3-1
J: TRBJ2-2
D: .
DNA: TGTGCCAGCAGCGGGGGAGTGGGAGTACGAGCCGGGGAGCTGTTTTTT
CDR3: CASSGGVGVRAGELFF

size: once
V: TRBV7-3
J: TRBJ1-2
D: TRBD1
DNA: TGTGCCAGCAGTACATCGACAGGGAACTCTGGCTACACCTTC
CDR3: CASSTSTGNSGYTF

size: .
V: TRBV4-2
J: TRBJ2-3
D: TRBD2
DNA: TGTGCCAGCAGCCAAACCCTCATTCTAGCGGGACCCCCCCGGAATACGCAGTATTTT
CDR3: CASSQTLILAGPPRNTQYF

size: .
V: TRBV28
J: TRBJ2-5
D: .
DNA: TGTGCCAGCAGCCCTGGCGGTCTCGCCCAGTACTTC
CDR3: CASSPGGLAQYF

size: .
V: TRBV15
J: TRBJ2-3
D: TRBD2
DNA: TGTGCCACCAGCAGGAGGGGCCCCGGGCTAGCGGGGCACCTCGATACGCAGTATTTT
CDR3: CATSRRGPGLAGHLDTQYF

size: .
V: TRBV28
J: TRBJ2-5
D: TRBD2
DNA: TGTGCCTCGGGTGGCGGGGGACAAGAGACCCAGTACTTC
CDR3: CASGGGGQETQYF

size: .
V: TRBV3-1
J: TRBJ1-5
D: .
DNA: TGTGCCAGCAGCCAAGGTCGCCCAGGGCAGGGTCAGCCCCAGCATTTT
CDR3: CASSQGRPGQGQPQHF

size: .
V: TRBV3-1
J: TRBJ1-2
D: .
DNA: TGTGCCAGCAGCAAAACCGGACTGGCGGATGGCTACACCTTC
CDR3: CASSKTGLADGYTF

size: .
V: TRBV9
J: TRBJ2-7
D: TRBD1
DNA: TGTGCCAGCAGCGTGGCCCCGGGACAGGGCCCCTTAGGGCAGTACTTC
CDR3: CASSVAPGQGPLGQYF

size: .
V: TRBV5-1
J: TRBJ2-1
D: .
DNA: TGCGCCAGCAGCTTGGATTGGAATGAGCAGTTCTTC
CDR3: CASSLDWNEQFF

size: .
V: TRBV7-3
J: TRBJ2-2
D: TRBD1
DNA: TGTGCCAGCAGCTTTAGAGGGGGACAGCGTAACACCGGGGAGCTGTTTTTT
CDR3: CASSFRGGQRNTGELFF

size: .
V: TRBV12-3/TRBV12-4
J: TRBJ2-5
D: .
DNA: TGTGCCAGCAGTTCGTACCAAGAGACCCAGTACTTC
CDR3: CASSSYQETQYF

size: once
V: TRBV6-5
J: TRBJ1-4
D: .
DNA: TGTGCCAGCAGTTCCGGGACACGGGCGCCTGGAAAACTGTTTTTT
CDR3: CASSSGTRAPGKLFF

size: .
V: TRBV29-1
J: TRBJ2-5
D: TRBD2
DNA: TGCAGCGTTTATGGGACTAGCGGGTACCAAGAGACCCAGTACTTC
CDR3: CSVYGTSGYQETQYF

size: .
V: TRBV12-3/TRBV12-4
J: TRBJ2-7
D: .
DNA: TGTGCCAGCAGATCCTCCGGGACCTTCGGCGAGCAGTACTTC
CDR3: CASRSSGTFGEQYF

size: once
V: TRBV30
J: TRBJ2-7
D: .
DNA: TGTGCCTGGGGGAGTTTCGGCTACGAGCAGTACTTC
CDR3: CAWGSFGYEQYF

size: .
V: TRBV3-1
J: TRBJ2-5
D: .
DNA: TGTGCCAGCCTGGGCGGATGGAAAGAGACCCAGTACTTC
CDR3: CASLGGWKETQYF

size: .
V: TRBV5-6
J: TRBJ1-1
D: .
DNA: TGTGCCAGCAGCTTATATCGGGGCAGCATGAACACTGAAGCTTTCTTT
CDR3: CASSLYRGSMNTEAFF